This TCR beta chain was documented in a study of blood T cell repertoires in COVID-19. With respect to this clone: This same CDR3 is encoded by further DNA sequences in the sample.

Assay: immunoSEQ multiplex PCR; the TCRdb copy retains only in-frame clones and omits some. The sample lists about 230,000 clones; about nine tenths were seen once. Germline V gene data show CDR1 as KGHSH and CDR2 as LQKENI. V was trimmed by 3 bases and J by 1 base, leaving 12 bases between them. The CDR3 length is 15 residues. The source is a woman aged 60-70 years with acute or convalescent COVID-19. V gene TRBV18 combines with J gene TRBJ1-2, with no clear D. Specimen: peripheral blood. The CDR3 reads CASSPERVGNYGYTF. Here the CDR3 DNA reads TGTGCCAGCTCACCCGAACGTGTCGGTAACTATGGCTACACCTTC.